The 21 T cell receptor beta chains reported below all come from one sample, sequenced in a study of Ad26.COV2.S vaccination and SARS-CoV-2 variants. As to treatment: some 20 received Ad26.COV2.S at low or high dose, single or two shots; several received placebo; per-sample allocation not given. Samples were taken on day 63 after the first vaccine or placebo injection. Profiling relied on immunoSEQ multiplex PCR, and the TCRdb table lists in-frame clones only, not all of them. Among just over 350,000 clones listed, 85% were seen once. Sequences were derived from peripheral blood, sampled in a trial of Ad26.COV2.S vaccine versus placebo. These receptors were taken from a person between 18 and 59 years old who received the Ad26.COV2.S COVID-19 vaccine or a placebo.

The chain recombines TRBV20-1 with TRBJ2-5, with 7 bases fitting TRBD2. The V segment lost 3 bases and the J segment 1 base; nucleotides outside the gene matches: 2. The CDR3 runs 13 residues. CDR1 is DFQATT and CDR2 is SNEGSKA in the germline V gene (reference sequence). CDR3 DNA: TGCAGTGCTAGTCCGGGGGGCCAAGAGACCCAGTACTTC. This translates into CSASPGGQETQYF.

The rearrangement uses TRBV6-5 and TRBJ1-1; the D is unclear. This CDR3 comprises 14 residues. V was pared by 2 bases and J by 1 base, with 8 bases between. From germline, CDR1 is MNHEY and CDR2 SVGAGI. The CDR3 sequence: CASSYRHGNTEAFF. The CDR3 coding sequence is TGTGCCAGCAGTTACAGGCACGGGAACACTGAAGCTTTCTTT.

The chain uses TRBV20-1 and TRBJ2-5, with unresolved D. Trimming removed 7 bases from V and 4 bases from J, with 7 bases in between. The germline gives CDR1 DFQATT, CDR2 SNEGSKA (reference sequence). There are 10 residues in the CDR3. In nucleotides, the CDR3 is TGCAGTGGGGATAGAGAGACCCAGTACTTC. The encoded protein is CSGDRETQYF.

The V and J genes are TRBV5-1 and TRBJ2-5; unclear D gene. Germline V gene sequence: CDR1 SGHRS, CDR2 YFSETQ. V was shortened by 1 base and J by 5 bases, with 15 bases between the two germline ends. This CDR3 is 15 amino acids long. The CDR3 loop is CASSLSGNREETQYF. The CDR3 nucleotides are TGCGCCAGCAGCTTGTCGGGTAATCGTGAGGAGACCCAGTACTTC. The full variable domain, completed using reference TRBV5-1 and TRBJ2-5, is KAGVTQTPRYLIKTRGQQVTLSCSPISGHRSVSWYQQTPGQGLQFLFEYFSETQRNKGNFPGRFSGRQFSNSRSEMNVSTLELGDSALYLCASSLSGNREETQYFGPGTRLLVL.

This chain joins TRBV19 and TRBJ2-2; tentative D call: TRBD2 (5 bases). Germline loops: CDR1 LNHDA, CDR2 SQIVND (reference sequence). The V gene lost 3 bases and the J gene lost 4 bases, with 15 bases spanning the gap. CDR3 length: 16 amino acids. The CDR3 loop reads CASSIFGAVGTGELFF. CDR3 bases: TGTGCCAGTAGTATTTTTGGAGCGGTCGGCACCGGGGAGCTGTTTTTT.

The chain has TRBV7-2 and TRBJ2-7; the D gene is possibly TRBD1 (6 bases). The CDR3 runs to 14 residues. Germline V gene data show CDR1 as SGHTA and CDR2 as FQGNSA. Trimming shortened V by 5 bases and J by 1 base, and 12 bases separated the two germline ends. DNA of the CDR3: TGTGCCAGCAGCCCCGACAGGAATTCCTACGAGCAGTACTTC. Protein product: CASSPDRNSYEQYF.

This clone occurred a few times. This chain connects TRBV28 to TRBJ1-2; D possibly corresponds to TRBD1 (5 bases). Germline values: CDR1 MDHEN, CDR2 SYDVKM. This CDR3 is 15 amino acids long. Trimming shortened V by 8 bases and J by 0 bases, and 16 bases separated the two germline ends. CDR3 loop: CASHTTGATNYGYTF. The CDR3 nucleotides are TGTGCCAGCCACACGACTGGGGCCACTAACTATGGCTACACCTTC.

V is TRBV7-2 and J is TRBJ2-1; D ambiguous. In germline, CDR1 is SGHTA, CDR2 FQGNSA. The CDR3 is 12 amino acids. The V end was cut by 4 bases, the J end by 3 bases, with 4 bases between. CDR3 in amino acids: CASSSVYNEQFF. The CDR3 DNA reads as TGTGCCAGCAGCTCGGTCTACAATGAGCAGTTCTTC.

The chain uses TRBV4-3 and TRBJ1-1, with TRBD1 as a possible D gene (5 bases). Trimming took 3 bases from V and 4 from J, leaving 18 bases between them. The germline gives CDR1 LGHNA, CDR2 YSLEER. The CDR3 has 16 amino acids. CDR3 in amino acids: CASSQHSQGSPTEAFF. For the CDR3, the DNA is TGCGCCAGCAGCCAGCATTCGCAGGGTAGCCCCACTGAAGCTTTCTTT.

In this sample, this clone turned up once. The chain recombines TRBV5-4 with TRBJ1-1, with a possible D match to TRBD1 (5 bases). CDR1 SGHNT and CDR2 YYREEE come from the germline V gene (reference sequence). Trimming took off 0 bases at V and 1 base at J, with 10 bases between the two ends. The CDR3 has 15 amino acids. The CDR3 protein is CASSLAAQANTEAFF. DNA of the CDR3: TGTGCCAGCAGCTTGGCCGCACAGGCGAACACTGAAGCTTTCTTT. The complete variable domain, with remaining parts taken from reference TRBV5-4 and TRBJ1-1, reads ETGVTQSPTHLIKTRGQQVTLRCSSQSGHNTVSWYQQALGQGPQFIFQYYREEENGRGNFPPRFSGLQFPNYSSELNVNALELDDSALYLCASSLAAQANTEAFFGQGTRLTVV.

This clone was detected only a few times. The rearrangement uses TRBV18 and TRBJ2-2; D is ambiguous. The CDR3 sequence is 17 residues long. Germline CDR1 KGHSH, CDR2 LQKENI. Trimming took 6 bases from V and 0 from J, leaving 17 bases between them. The CDR3 coding sequence is TGTGCCAGCTCCCCCTTGAGTGTGATCGCGAACACCGGGGAGCTGTTTTTT. This encodes CASSPLSVIANTGELFF.

The V call is TRBV5-6, the J call TRBJ2-4; tentative D call: TRBD2 (5 bases). V was clipped by 3 bases and J by 1 base, with 14 bases between them. Germline CDR1 reads SGHDT; CDR2 reads YYEEEE. The CDR3 spans 16 residues. The CDR3 coding sequence is TGTGCCAGCAGCTCCTGGTCAGGCGGGGCCAAAAACATTCAGTACTTC. Translated, it gives CASSSWSGGAKNIQYF. Based on the CDR3 plus reference TRBV5-6 and TRBJ2-4, the full variable domain is DAGVTQSPTHLIKTRGQQVTLRCSPKSGHDTVSWYQQALGQGPQFIFQYYEEEERQRGNFPDRFSGHQFPNYSSELNVNALLLGDSALYLCASSSWSGGAKNIQYFGAGTRLSVL.

The chain joins TRBV9 to TRBJ2-3, with 12 bases lining up with TRBD2. Germline V gives CDR1 SGDLS, CDR2 YYNGEE. The junction had 7 bases not matched to a gene; V was cut back by 4 bases and J by 4 bases. The CDR3 is made up of 16 amino acids. The CDR3 DNA reads as TGTGCCAGCAGCACCAGACTAGCGGGAGTACCAGATACGCAGTATTTT. It yields the protein CASSTRLAGVPDTQYF.

The CDR3 coding sequence is TGTGCCAGCAGCATCGGGACAGGTTACTACGAGCAGTACTTC. This encodes CASSIGTGYYEQYF. The rearrangement links TRBV5-6 to TRBJ2-7; 8 nucleotides line up with TRBD1. The CDR3 has 14 amino acids. With V trimmed by 4 bases and J by 3 bases, 6 bases remained unmatched. The germline gives CDR1 SGHDT, CDR2 YYEEEE.

This chain links TRBV18 with TRBJ2-1; TRBD2 agrees at 9 bases. The CDR3 loop spans 15 amino acids. With 3 bases clipped from V and 7 bases from J, the junction kept 7 bases outside the gene matches. Per the germline V gene, CDR1 is KGHSH and CDR2 is LQKENI. CDR3 DNA: TGTGCCAGCTCACCGGCGGGAGGGCCGGAGAATGAGCAGTTCTTC. Translated: CASSPAGGPENEQFF. The full variable domain, its missing parts supplied by reference TRBV18 and TRBJ2-1, is NAGVMQNPRHLVRRRGQEARLRCSPMKGHSHVYWYRQLPEEGLKFMVYLQKENIIDESGMPKERFSAEFPKEGPSILRIQQVVRGDSAAYFCASSPAGGPENEQFFGPGTRLTVL.

This clone has more than one count but fewer than ten. The rearrangement joins TRBV7-9 to TRBJ2-3; D uncertain. V was trimmed by 7 bases and J by 4 bases, leaving 21 bases between them. The germline V gene encodes CDR1 SEHNR and CDR2 FQNEAQ (reference sequence). CDR3 length: 16 amino acids. CDR3 nucleotides: TGTGCCAGCATCCTTGGCAGTCCAAGCGTAGCAGATACGCAGTATTTT. It codes for CASILGSPSVADTQYF.

The J gene is TRBJ2-2, the V gene TRBV5-1, with TRBD2 matching over 10 bases. Looked up from germline, CDR1 is SGHRS and CDR2 is YFSETQ. CDR3 length: 16 residues. Trimming cost V 4 bases and J 5 bases; bases outside gene matches: 8. The CDR3 reads CASSVASGSGTGELFF. The DNA for the CDR3 is TGCGCCAGCAGCGTAGCTAGCGGGAGCGGTACCGGGGAGCTGTTTTTT.

The chain uses TRBV19 and TRBJ2-3, with 12 bases matching TRBD1. Germline V gene lookup returns CDR1 LNHDA and CDR2 SQIVND (reference sequence). J gave up 5 bases and V 7 bases, and 10 bases lay outside the gene matches. CDR3 length equals 16 residues. For the CDR3, the DNA is TGTGCCAGTACCTTCCCGGGACAGGGGGCGGAAGATACGCAGTATTTT. Translation gives CASTFPGQGAEDTQYF.

The rearrangement links TRBV19 to TRBJ2-5, with D hard to call. CDR3 length equals 15 residues. Germline V gives CDR1 LNHDA, CDR2 SQIVND (reference sequence). Trimming took off 6 bases at V and 2 bases at J, with 16 bases between the two ends. The CDR3 region is CASRGSQRAQETQYF. The CDR3 DNA is TGTGCCAGTAGGGGGTCCCAACGGGCGCAAGAGACCCAGTACTTC.

This clone came up once. The gene calls are TRBV14 and TRBJ2-7, with D possibly matching TRBD2 (5 bases). This CDR3 contains 15 residues. Germline V CDR1 and CDR2: SGHDN, FVKESK. The V end was cut by 1 base, the J end by 4 bases, with 14 bases between. CDR3 coding DNA: TGTGCCAGCAGCCAAGGACTATGGCCTAGGTACGAGCAGTACTTC. Its protein is CASSQGLWPRYEQYF.

The chain is built from TRBV5-4 and TRBJ2-3, with 12 bases lining up with TRBD2. This CDR3 comprises 16 residues. CDR1 and CDR2 (germline): SGHNT, YYREEE (reference sequence). V shed 2 bases, J shed 2 bases, and the junction held 3 bases outside the gene matches. The CDR3 reads CASSFRLAGVTDTQYF. In DNA, the CDR3 is TGTGCCAGCAGCTTTCGACTAGCGGGGGTCACAGATACGCAGTATTTT.